This TCR beta chain stems from a study of prognosis after radiotherapy for stage I lung cancer. Whole-study context: The non-small cell lung cancer patients were all regarded as unsuitable for surgery on medical grounds.

Study findings and constraints: Patients who went on to get distant metastases had lower Shannon entropy after stereotactic body radiation therapy. Any tumor specificity that the expanded TCR clones may have had was not determined.

As concerns this clonotype: Antigen specificity is unknown. The junction and the germline gene differ at one end; a read error may be behind it.

Genomic DNA provided the template from which TCR beta CDR3 was amplified by two-round multiplex PCR. The use of primers specific to each TRBV and TRBJ gene characterized first-round PCR. Each CDR3 protein is one row after TCRdb ran MiXCR on the multiplex PCR reads. The sample gives over 15,000 distinct CDR3 sequences, 50% of which show up once; about 33% is in the top ten. The CDR3 consists of 18 residues. Germline V gene sequence: CDR1 LNHDA, CDR2 SQIVND (reference sequence). This receptor was obtained from a donor over 45 with non-small cell lung cancer. V usage is TRBV19 and J usage is TRBJ2-2, with D possibly TRBD1 on 5 matching bases. Sequencing was performed on PBMCs, taken before or after stereotactic body radiation therapy (not recorded which). The CDR3 bases are TGTGCCAGTATTATAGAGCCGGACACTACCTCGAACACCGGGGAGCTGTTTTTT. It is translated as CASIIEPDTTSNTGELFF.